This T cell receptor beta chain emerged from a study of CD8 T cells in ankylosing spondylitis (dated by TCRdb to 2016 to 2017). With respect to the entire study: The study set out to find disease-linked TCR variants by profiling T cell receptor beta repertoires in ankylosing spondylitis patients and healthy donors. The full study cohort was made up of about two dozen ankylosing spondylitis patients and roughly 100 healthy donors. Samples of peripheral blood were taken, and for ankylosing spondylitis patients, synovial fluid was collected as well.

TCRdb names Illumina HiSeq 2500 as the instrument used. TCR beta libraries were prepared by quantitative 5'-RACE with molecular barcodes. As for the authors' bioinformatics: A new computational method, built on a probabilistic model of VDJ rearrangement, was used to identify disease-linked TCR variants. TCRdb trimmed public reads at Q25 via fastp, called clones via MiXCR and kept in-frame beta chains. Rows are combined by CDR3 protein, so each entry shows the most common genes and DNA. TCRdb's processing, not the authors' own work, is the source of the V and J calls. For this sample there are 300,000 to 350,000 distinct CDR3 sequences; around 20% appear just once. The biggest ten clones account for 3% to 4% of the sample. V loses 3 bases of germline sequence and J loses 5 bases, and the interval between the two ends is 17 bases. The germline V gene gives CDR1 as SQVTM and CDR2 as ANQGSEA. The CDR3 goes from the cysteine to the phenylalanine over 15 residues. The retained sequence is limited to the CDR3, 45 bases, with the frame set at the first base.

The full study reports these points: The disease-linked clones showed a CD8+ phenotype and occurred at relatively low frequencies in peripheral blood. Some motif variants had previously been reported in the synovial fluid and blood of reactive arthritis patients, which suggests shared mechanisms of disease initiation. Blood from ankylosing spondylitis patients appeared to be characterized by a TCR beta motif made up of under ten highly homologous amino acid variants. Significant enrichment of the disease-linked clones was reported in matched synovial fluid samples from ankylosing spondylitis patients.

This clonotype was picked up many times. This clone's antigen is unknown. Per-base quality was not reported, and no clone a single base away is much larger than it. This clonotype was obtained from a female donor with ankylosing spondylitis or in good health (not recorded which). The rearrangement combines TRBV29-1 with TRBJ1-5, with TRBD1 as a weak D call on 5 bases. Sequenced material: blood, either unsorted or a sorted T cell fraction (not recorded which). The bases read TGCAGCGTTGAGACGCTGGGGGGGGTCGATCAGCCCCAGCATTTT. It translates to CSVETLGGVDQPQHF.